The present T cell receptor beta chain was sequenced within a study of metastatic and nonmetastatic thyroid tumors. This clone has a count of ten or more. What it binds is unknown. There were no patients who had received any treatment before thyroid surgery. Study-wide findings and caveats: The reported finding was significantly higher TCR beta diversity in malignant thyroid tumors relative to benign nodules, in blood and tumor.

Original analysis: CDR3 was compared across clinicopathological groups, and the resulting differences were used to build a distant-metastasis classifier for papillary thyroid cancer. TCRdb re-called the PCR reads via MiXCR. TCRdb, not the authors, supplied the V and J calls. The profile shows some 15,000 clones, approximately 12% of them singletons. V was cut by 0 bases and J by 5 bases, with 9 bases left in between. The CDR3 loop spans 14 amino acids. This sequence originates from a female donor with papillary thyroid cancer or a benign thyroid nodule (not recorded which). Some clones in this sample may be carry-over from other donors' samples. V gene TRBV12-3 or TRBV12-4 combines with J gene TRBJ2-3, with a possible D match to TRBD1 (7 bases). Specimen: tumor tissue. The CDR3 DNA is TGTGCCAGCAGTTTAGCCAGGGGGGTAGATACGCAGTATTTT. This sequence encodes CASSLARGVDTQYF.